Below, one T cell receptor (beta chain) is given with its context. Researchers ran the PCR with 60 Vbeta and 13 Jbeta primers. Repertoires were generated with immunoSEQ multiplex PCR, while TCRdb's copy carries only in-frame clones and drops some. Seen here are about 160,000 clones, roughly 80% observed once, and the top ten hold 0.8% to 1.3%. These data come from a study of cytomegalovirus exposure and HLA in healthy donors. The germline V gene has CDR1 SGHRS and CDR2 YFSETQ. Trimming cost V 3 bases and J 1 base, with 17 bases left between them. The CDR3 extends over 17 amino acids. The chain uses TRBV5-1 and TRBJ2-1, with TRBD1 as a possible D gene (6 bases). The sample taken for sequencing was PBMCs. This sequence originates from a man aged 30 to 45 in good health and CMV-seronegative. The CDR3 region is CASSSPGQTISYNEQFF. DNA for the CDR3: TGCGCCAGCAGCTCGCCAGGACAGACGATTTCCTACAATGAGCAGTTCTTC.